This TCR beta chain was profiled in a study of control samples from healthy donors and cancer patients. CDR1 is LGHDT and CDR2 is YNNKEL in the germline V gene (reference sequence). V was clipped by 4 bases and J by 2 bases; unmatched bases: 5. There are 15 residues in the CDR3. Assay used: immunoSEQ multiplex PCR; TCRdb lists only in-frame clones, some missing. The sample holds some 110,000 clones; roughly 91% are singletons and the top ten take over 2%. V is TRBV3-1 (or the pseudogene TRBV3-2) and J is TRBJ2-5; 9 nucleotides agree with TRBD1. The TCR sequence derives from a woman in her sixties or seventies in good health. Sequencing was performed on blood. CDR3 amino acids: CASSPDRGPQETQYF. CDR3 nucleotides: TGTGCCAGCAGCCCGGACAGGGGTCCTCAAGAGACCCAGTACTTC.